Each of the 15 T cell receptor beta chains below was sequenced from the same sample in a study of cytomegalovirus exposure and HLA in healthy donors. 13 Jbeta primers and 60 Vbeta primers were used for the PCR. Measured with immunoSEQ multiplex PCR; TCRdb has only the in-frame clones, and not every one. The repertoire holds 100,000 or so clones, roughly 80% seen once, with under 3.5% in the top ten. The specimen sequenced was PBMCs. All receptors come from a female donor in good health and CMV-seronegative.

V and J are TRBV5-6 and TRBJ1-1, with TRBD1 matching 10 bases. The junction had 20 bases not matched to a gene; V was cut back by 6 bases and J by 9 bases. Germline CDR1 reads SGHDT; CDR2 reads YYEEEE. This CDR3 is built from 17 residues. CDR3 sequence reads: CASKVLDRGQAKDKAFF. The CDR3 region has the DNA TGTGCCAGCAAGGTTCTAGACAGGGGGCAAGCAAAGGATAAAGCTTTCTTT.

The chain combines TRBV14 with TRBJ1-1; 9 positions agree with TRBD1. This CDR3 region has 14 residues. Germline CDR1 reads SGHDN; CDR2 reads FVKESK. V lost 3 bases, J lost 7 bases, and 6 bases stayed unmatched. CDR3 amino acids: CASSHSGTGREAFF. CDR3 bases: TGTGCCAGCAGCCACTCCGGGACAGGGCGTGAAGCTTTCTTT.

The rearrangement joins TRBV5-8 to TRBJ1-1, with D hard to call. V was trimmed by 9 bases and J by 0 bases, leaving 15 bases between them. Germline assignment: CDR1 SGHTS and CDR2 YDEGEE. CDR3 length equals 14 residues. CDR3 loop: CANNAGLLNTEAFF. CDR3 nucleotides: TGTGCCAATAACGCCGGACTGTTGAACACTGAAGCTTTCTTT.

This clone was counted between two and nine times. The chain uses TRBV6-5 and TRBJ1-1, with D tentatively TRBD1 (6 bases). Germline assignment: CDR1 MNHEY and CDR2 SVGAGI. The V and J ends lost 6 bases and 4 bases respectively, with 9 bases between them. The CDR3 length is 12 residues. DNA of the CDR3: TGTGCCAGCAGATCGACAGGCACTGAAGCTTTCTTT. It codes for CASRSTGTEAFF.

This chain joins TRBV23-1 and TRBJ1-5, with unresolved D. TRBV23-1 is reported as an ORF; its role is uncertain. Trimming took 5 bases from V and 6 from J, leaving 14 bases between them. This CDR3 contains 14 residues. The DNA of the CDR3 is TGCGCCAGCAGTTACGGCAGGTCTCGTCAGCCCCAGCATTTT. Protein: CASSYGRSRQPQHF.

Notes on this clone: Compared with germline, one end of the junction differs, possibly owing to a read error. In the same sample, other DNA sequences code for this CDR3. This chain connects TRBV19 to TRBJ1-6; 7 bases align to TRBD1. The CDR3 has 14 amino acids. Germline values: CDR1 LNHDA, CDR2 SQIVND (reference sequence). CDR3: CASNEGAYNSPLHF. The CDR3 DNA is TGTGCCAGTAATGAGGGGGCATATAATTCCCCCCTCCACTTT.

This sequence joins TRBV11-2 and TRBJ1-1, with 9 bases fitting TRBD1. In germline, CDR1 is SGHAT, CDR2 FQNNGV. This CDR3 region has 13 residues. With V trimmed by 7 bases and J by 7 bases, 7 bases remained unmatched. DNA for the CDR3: TGTGCCAGCACGTCGGACAGGGGCGTTGAAGCTTTCTTT. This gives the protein CASTSDRGVEAFF. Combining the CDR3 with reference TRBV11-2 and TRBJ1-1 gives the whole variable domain EAGVAQSPRYKIIEKRQSVAFWCNPISGHATLYWYQQILGQGPKLLIQFQNNGVVDDSQLPKDRFSAERLKGVDSTLKIQPAKLEDSAVYLCASTSDRGVEAFFGQGTRLTVV.

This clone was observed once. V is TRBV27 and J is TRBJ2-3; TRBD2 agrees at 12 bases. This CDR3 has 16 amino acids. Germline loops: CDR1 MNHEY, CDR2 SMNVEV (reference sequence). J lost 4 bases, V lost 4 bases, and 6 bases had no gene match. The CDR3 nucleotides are TGTGCCAGCAGTTCCCGGACTAGCGGGGAGGCAGATACGCAGTATTTT. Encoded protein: CASSSRTSGEADTQYF.

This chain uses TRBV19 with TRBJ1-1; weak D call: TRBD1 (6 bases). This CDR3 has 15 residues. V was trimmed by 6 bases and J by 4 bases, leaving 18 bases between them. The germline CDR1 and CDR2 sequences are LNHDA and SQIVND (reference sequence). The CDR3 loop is CASREGVPSPTEAFF. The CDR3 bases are TGTGCCAGTAGAGAGGGGGTTCCTAGTCCCACTGAAGCTTTCTTT.

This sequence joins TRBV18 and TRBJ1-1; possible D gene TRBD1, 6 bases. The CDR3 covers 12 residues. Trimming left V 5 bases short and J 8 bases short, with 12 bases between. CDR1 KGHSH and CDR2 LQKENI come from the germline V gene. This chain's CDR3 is CASSTGTREAFF. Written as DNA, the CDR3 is TGTGCCAGCTCAACAGGGACGCGGGAAGCTTTCTTT.

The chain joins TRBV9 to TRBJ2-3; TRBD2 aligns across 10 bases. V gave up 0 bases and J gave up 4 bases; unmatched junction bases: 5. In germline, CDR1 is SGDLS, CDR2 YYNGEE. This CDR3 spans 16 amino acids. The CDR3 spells CASSVDSSGGSDTQYF. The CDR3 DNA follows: TGTGCCAGCAGCGTAGACTCTAGCGGGGGTTCAGATACGCAGTATTTT.

This CDR3 reads CASRSNEEHLEAFF. For the CDR3, the DNA is TGTGCCAGCAGATCCAACGAGGAACACCTTGAAGCTTTCTTT. The V and J genes are TRBV25-1 and TRBJ1-1; D not certain. The CDR3 sequence is 14 residues long. With 6 bases removed from V and 7 bases from J, the gap between germline ends came to 18 bases. Germline V gives CDR1 MGHDK, CDR2 SYGVNS.

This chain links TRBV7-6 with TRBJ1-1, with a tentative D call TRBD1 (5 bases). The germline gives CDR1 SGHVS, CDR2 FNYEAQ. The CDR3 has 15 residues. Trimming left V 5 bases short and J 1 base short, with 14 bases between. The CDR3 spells CASSVGGNGNTEAFF. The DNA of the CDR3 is TGTGCCAGCAGCGTGGGGGGTAACGGGAACACTGAAGCTTTCTTT.

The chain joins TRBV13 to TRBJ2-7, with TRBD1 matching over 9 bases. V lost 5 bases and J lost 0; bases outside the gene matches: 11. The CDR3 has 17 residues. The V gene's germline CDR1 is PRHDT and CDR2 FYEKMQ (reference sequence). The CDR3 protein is CASSPAPGQGSSYEQYF. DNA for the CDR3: TGTGCCAGCAGCCCCGCTCCGGGACAGGGTTCCTCCTACGAGCAGTACTTC.

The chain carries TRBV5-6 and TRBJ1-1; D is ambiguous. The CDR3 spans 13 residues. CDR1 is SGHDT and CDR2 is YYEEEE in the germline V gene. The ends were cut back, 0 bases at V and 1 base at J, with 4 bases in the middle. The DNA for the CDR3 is TGTGCCAGCAGCTTGGCCCGGAACACTGAAGCTTTCTTT. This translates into CASSLARNTEAFF.